This passage covers 31 T cell receptor beta chains from one sample sequenced in a study of T cell responses to AZD1222 COVID-19 vaccine (dated by TCRdb to the early 2020s). The time point tag for this specimen amounts to: baseline before first vaccination. The library was built by means of the immunoSEQ multiplex PCR assay. The source is immuneACCESS, and TCRdb retained only in-frame sequences with V and J called. Part of the clones is not carried over; for the studies checked, unresolved V genes explain less than half of this, and the remainder is unexplained. The sample yields more than 95,000 clones; 93% were counted once. The ten largest clonotypes hold approximately 4.7% of the sample. The sample in question was peripheral blood, obtained on day 0 of AZD1222 vaccination. The receptors here all came from an adult in good health.

This chain uses TRBV7-3 with TRBJ2-2, with 7 bases aligning to TRBD2. CDR3 length equals 15 residues. CDR1 is SGHTA and CDR2 is FQGTGA in the germline V gene. Trimming at V came to 2 bases and at J to 5 bases, leaving 5 bases not matched to a gene. CDR3 sequence: CASSLSGGKTGELFF. The CDR3 DNA follows: TGTGCCAGCAGCTTATCGGGAGGTAAAACCGGGGAGCTGTTTTTT.

The V and J genes are TRBV7-6 and TRBJ2-5; 8 positions agree with TRBD1. Germline CDR1 SGHVS, CDR2 FNYEAQ. There are 17 residues in the CDR3. Trimming at V came to 5 bases and at J to 5 bases, leaving 16 bases not matched to a gene. For the CDR3, the DNA is TGTGCCAGCAGCCTCCAGGGGGCAGGGACGCGGCAGGAGACCCAGTACTTC. Protein product: CASSLQGAGTRQETQYF.

J is TRBJ2-1 and V is TRBV29-1, with D possibly matching TRBD2 (6 bases). Trimming stripped 2 bases from V and 2 bases from J, with 13 bases between. This CDR3 is 15 amino acids long. Germline V gene sequence: CDR1 SQVTM, CDR2 ANQGSEA. The CDR3, as DNA: TGCAGCGTTGAAAAACGGGAGTTCGCCTACAATGAGCAGTTCTTC. Its protein product is CSVEKREFAYNEQFF.

The chain links TRBV19 to TRBJ2-7; no clear D gene. The germline gives CDR1 LNHDA, CDR2 SQIVND (reference sequence). V was cut by 7 bases and J by 1 base, with 8 bases left in between. The CDR3 consists of 12 residues. CDR3 nucleotides: TGTGCCAGTACCCTCCGTTCCTACGAGCAGTACTTC. It encodes CASTLRSYEQYF.

The V and J genes are TRBV5-5 and TRBJ1-2; TRBD1 might be the D (5 bases). CDR3 length: 13 amino acids. The germline gives CDR1 SGHKS, CDR2 YYEKEE (reference sequence). V lost 4 bases and J 4 bases, leaving 11 bases between the germline ends. The CDR3, as DNA: TGTGCCAGCAGCCCTGGGACGGCCTATGGCTACACCTTC. As protein: CASSPGTAYGYTF.

The chain joins TRBV5-6 to TRBJ1-6, with TRBD1 as a possible D gene (6 bases). The germline CDR1 and CDR2 sequences are SGHDT and YYEEEE. CDR3 length equals 15 residues. Trimming removed 2 bases at V and 3 bases at J, with 9 bases between. The CDR3 here is CASSLWTVYNSPLHF. As DNA, the CDR3 is TGTGCCAGCAGCTTATGGACAGTCTATAATTCACCCCTCCACTTT.

The J gene is TRBJ2-1, the V gene TRBV30; a weak D match, TRBD2 (6 bases). Deletions cut 0 bases from V and 7 bases from J, with 19 bases between. The CDR3 consists of 16 residues. CDR1 is GTSNPN and CDR2 is SVGIG in the germline V gene (reference sequence). The CDR3 sequence is CAWSVRLEGPNNEQFF. For the CDR3, the DNA is TGTGCCTGGAGTGTACGACTAGAGGGGCCCAATAATGAGCAGTTCTTC.

The chain employs TRBV3-1 (or the pseudogene TRBV3-2) and TRBJ1-1, with no clear D. CDR3 length: 15 amino acids. The V and J ends lost 4 bases and 4 bases respectively, with 16 bases between them. The germline CDR1 and CDR2 sequences are LGHDT and YNNKEL (reference sequence). For the CDR3, the DNA is TGTGCCAGCAGCCGAGCTTTGGATGGGGTCACTGAAGCTTTCTTT. This sequence encodes CASSRALDGVTEAFF.

The chain employs TRBV19 and TRBJ2-6, with D unresolved. Germline V gene data show CDR1 as LNHDA and CDR2 as SQIVND (reference sequence). V lost 9 bases to trimming and J lost 4 bases, with 16 bases between them. This CDR3 has 15 residues. CDR3 sequence: CASHFLGSGANVLTF. DNA for the CDR3: TGTGCCAGCCATTTCTTGGGGTCCGGGGCCAACGTCCTGACTTTC.

This sequence joins TRBV2 and TRBJ2-7, with 13 bases fitting TRBD2. CDR1 is SNHLY and CDR2 is FYNNEI in the germline V gene. Germline trimming cut 4 bases from V and 7 bases from J; bases unmatched to any gene: 7. The CDR3 is made up of 15 amino acids. The CDR3 sequence: CASSARTSGRREQYF. CDR3 DNA: TGTGCCAGCAGTGCCCGGACTAGCGGGAGAAGGGAGCAGTACTTC. Supplemented by reference TRBV2 and TRBJ2-7, the full variable domain reads EPEVTQTPSHQVTQMGQEVILRCVPISNHLYFYWYRQILGQKVEFLVSFYNNEISEKSEIFDDQFSVERPDGSNFTLKIRSTKLEDSAMYFCASSARTSGRREQYFGPGTRLTVT.

The rearrangement uses TRBV27 and TRBJ2-1, with unresolved D. The CDR3 extends over 14 amino acids. V dropped 5 bases and J dropped 2 bases, with 10 bases sitting between them. Germline CDR1 and CDR2: MNHEY and SMNVEV (reference sequence). The CDR3 sequence: CASSPQLAYNEQFF. The CDR3 bases are TGTGCCAGCAGTCCCCAACTTGCCTACAATGAGCAGTTCTTC.

The chain has TRBV5-1 and TRBJ1-1; D gene uncertain. Trimming pared 0 bases from V and 0 bases from J, leaving 12 bases between. This CDR3 contains 16 residues. The germline gives CDR1 SGHRS, CDR2 YFSETQ. CDR3 in DNA: TGCGCCAGCAGCTTGGATCCGTCCCGCATGAACACTGAAGCTTTCTTT. As protein: CASSLDPSRMNTEAFF.

This clone has just one count. The chain combines TRBV28 with TRBJ2-7; D uncertain. The CDR3 runs 12 residues. CDR1 and CDR2 from the germline V gene are MDHEN and SYDVKM. Between the trimmed V and J ends, which lost 2 bases and 9 bases, there was a span of 11 bases. The CDR3 reads CASSLGIRWQYF. The CDR3 nucleotides are TGTGCCAGCAGTTTAGGGATACGTTGGCAGTACTTC.

The chain uses TRBV20-1 and TRBJ2-3; TRBD2 matches at 7 bases. The CDR3 runs to 14 residues. V lost 3 bases, J lost 1 base, and 4 bases stayed unmatched. The germline V gene has CDR1 DFQATT and CDR2 SNEGSKA (reference sequence). Here the CDR3 reads CSASYAGGTDTQYF. The CDR3 DNA reads as TGCAGTGCTAGTTACGCGGGAGGCACAGATACGCAGTATTTT.

The V call is TRBV10-2, the J call TRBJ1-1; D may be TRBD1 (6 bases). The germline V gene encodes CDR1 WSHSY and CDR2 SAAADI. V lost 10 bases to trimming and J lost 5 bases, with 14 bases between them. The CDR3 length is 12 residues. CDR3 sequence: CATSTGGTEAFF. The CDR3 coding sequence is TGCGCCACTTCGACAGGTGGGACTGAAGCTTTCTTT.

This sequence joins TRBV6-1 and TRBJ1-5; 10 nucleotides match TRBD1. Trimming cost V 4 bases and J 2 bases; bases outside gene matches: 8. CDR1 and CDR2 (germline): MNHNS, SASEGT. The CDR3 loop spans 17 amino acids. This CDR3 reads CASSVGDRGGGNQPQHF. Written as DNA, the CDR3 is TGTGCCAGCAGTGTCGGGGACAGGGGAGGAGGCAATCAGCCCCAGCATTTT.

Turning to this clone: The missing conserved phenylalanine or tryptophan at the end of this CDR3 makes a read error likely. Because the CDR3's place on the DNA is in doubt, the DNA is left out and the CDR3 is given as listed by TCRdb. The chain recombines TRBV6-2 or TRBV6-3 with TRBJ2-7; the table gives TRBD2 as D, unverified against the DNA. The CDR3 sequence runs 13 residues, both termini included. Germline lookup yields CDR1 MNHEY and CDR2 SVGEGT. This CDR3 is CASSHRLAGGFYI.

Only one count was recorded for this clone. V is TRBV5-1 and J is TRBJ2-7; D gene unclear. In germline, CDR1 is SGHRS, CDR2 YFSETQ. The CDR3 contains 14 residues. Trimming took 4 bases from V and 0 from J, leaving 11 bases between them. The CDR3 DNA reads as TGCGCCAGCAGCGCGGACCCAAACTCCTACGAGCAGTACTTC. Translated, it gives CASSADPNSYEQYF.

The rearrangement joins TRBV4-1 to TRBJ2-5; D ambiguous. Germline CDR1 is MGHRA and CDR2 is YSYEKL. This CDR3 region has 15 residues. The ends were cut back, 3 bases at V and 5 bases at J, with 16 bases in the middle. CDR3 DNA sequence: TGCGCCAGCAGCCATATAGGGTCCGAGTTTGAGACCCAGTACTTC. Translated: CASSHIGSEFETQYF.

The chain links TRBV4-1 to TRBJ2-5, with 9 bases that match TRBD1. The germline gives CDR1 MGHRA, CDR2 YSYEKL. V trimming: 6 bases; J trimming: 5 bases; junction bases outside the gene matches: 7. The CDR3 spans 14 residues. The CDR3 bases are TGCGCCAGCAGGGCGACAGGGGGTCGGGAGACCCAGTACTTC. It specifies CASRATGGRETQYF.

This chain connects TRBV5-1 to TRBJ1-2; 7 bases line up with TRBD1. The V gene's germline CDR1 is SGHRS and CDR2 YFSETQ. Unmatched junction bases numbered 5, after V lost 4 bases and J lost 5 bases. The CDR3 contains 13 residues. The CDR3 sequence: CASSLQGDYGYTF. The DNA of the CDR3 is TGCGCCAGCAGCCTCCAGGGGGATTATGGCTACACCTTC.

This clone has a single count. The chain uses TRBV7-2 and TRBJ1-2; D not certain. This CDR3 has 17 amino acids. Germline V gives CDR1 SGHTA, CDR2 FQGNSA. V dropped 5 bases and J dropped 0 bases, with 19 bases sitting between them. CDR3 amino acids: CASSDYRPPLTNYGYTF. CDR3 bases: TGTGCCAGCAGCGATTATCGGCCACCCCTAACTAACTATGGCTACACCTTC.

In DNA form, the CDR3 reads TGTGCCAGCAGTTTAGTGGGAGGAGATGAGCAGTTCTTC. Amino acid sequence: CASSLVGGDEQFF. The V call is TRBV12-3 or TRBV12-4, the J call TRBJ2-1; TRBD2 might be the D (6 bases). The germline V and J ends were trimmed by 1 base and 8 bases, with 9 bases remaining between them. This CDR3 spans 13 amino acids.

This chain uses TRBV7-8 with TRBJ2-5; TRBD2 is a possible D gene (6 bases). CDR3 length: 15 residues. V lost 2 bases, J lost 5 bases, and 15 bases lay in between. CDR1 is SGHVS and CDR2 is FQNEAQ in the germline V gene. CDR3 nucleotide sequence: TGTGCCAGCAGCTTAAACGTGGGTCGGGGGGAGACCCAGTACTTC. Residues: CASSLNVGRGETQYF.

This chain links TRBV7-9 with TRBJ1-4, with 9 bases aligning to TRBD1. CDR1 and CDR2 from the germline V gene are SEHNR and FQNEAQ (reference sequence). With 4 bases clipped from V and 6 bases from J, the junction kept 6 bases outside the gene matches. The CDR3 contains 15 residues. The CDR3 DNA sequence: TGTGCCAGCAGCTGGTTCCGGGACAGGGATGAAAAACTGTTTTTT. Translating gives CASSWFRDRDEKLFF.

This clone was seen more than once but under ten times. The gene calls are TRBV6-2 or TRBV6-3 and TRBJ2-4, with 7 positions matching TRBD1. V lost 0 bases, J lost 8 bases, and 13 bases stayed unmatched. Germline loops: CDR1 MNHEY, CDR2 SVGEGT. This CDR3 contains 17 residues. Written as DNA, the CDR3 is TGTGCCAGCAGTTACTCACTACGGGACAGACGACAGGACATTCAGTACTTC. It translates to CASSYSLRDRRQDIQYF.

V usage is TRBV18 and J usage is TRBJ2-7; TRBD2 matches at 11 bases. The V and J ends lost 3 bases and 0 bases, in that order; junction bases with no gene match: 13. Per the germline V gene, CDR1 is KGHSH and CDR2 is LQKENI. The CDR3 has 19 residues. The CDR3 loop is CASSPFLRTSGPRSYEQYF. In DNA form, the CDR3 reads TGTGCCAGCTCACCGTTTCTTAGGACTAGCGGGCCGCGCTCCTACGAGCAGTACTTC.

The chain joins TRBV9 to TRBJ2-1; 9 bases agree with TRBD2. This CDR3 contains 16 residues. Germline values: CDR1 SGDLS, CDR2 YYNGEE. Trimming took 0 bases from V and 2 from J; bases not matched to a gene: 3. As DNA, the CDR3 is TGTGCCAGCAGCGTAGGAATAGCGGGAGCCTACAATGAGCAGTTCTTC. It encodes CASSVGIAGAYNEQFF.

CDR3 sequence (DNA): TGCGCCAGCAGCACGTCGGGACAGGAAGAGACCCAGTACTTC. Its protein product is CASSTSGQEETQYF. J is TRBJ2-5 and V is TRBV5-1; the match to TRBD1 covers 8 bases. Germline CDR1 reads SGHRS; CDR2 reads YFSETQ. Losses at the gene ends were 4 bases for V and 3 bases for J; bases not matched to a gene: 5. The CDR3 spans 14 residues.

The rearrangement uses TRBV7-6 and TRBJ2-1; TRBD2 agrees at 8 bases. V lost 5 bases to trimming and J lost 4 bases; unmatched junction nucleotides: 7. The CDR3 runs 15 residues. CDR1 and CDR2 from the germline V gene are SGHVS and FNYEAQ. The DNA for the CDR3 is TGTGCCAGCAGCCGAAGTCGGGAGGGATACAATGAGCAGTTCTTC. Amino acids: CASSRSREGYNEQFF.

This clone was seen a single time. The CDR3 protein is CASSLALLRDRAYEQYF. The DNA of the CDR3 is TGTGCCAGCAGCTTAGCCCTCCTGCGGGACAGGGCCTACGAGCAGTACTTC. V gene TRBV11-2 combines with J gene TRBJ2-7, with 9 bases lining up with TRBD1. V was pared by 1 base and J by 2 bases, with 9 bases of the junction left unmatched. Germline V CDR1 and CDR2: SGHAT, FQNNGV. CDR3 length: 17 residues.